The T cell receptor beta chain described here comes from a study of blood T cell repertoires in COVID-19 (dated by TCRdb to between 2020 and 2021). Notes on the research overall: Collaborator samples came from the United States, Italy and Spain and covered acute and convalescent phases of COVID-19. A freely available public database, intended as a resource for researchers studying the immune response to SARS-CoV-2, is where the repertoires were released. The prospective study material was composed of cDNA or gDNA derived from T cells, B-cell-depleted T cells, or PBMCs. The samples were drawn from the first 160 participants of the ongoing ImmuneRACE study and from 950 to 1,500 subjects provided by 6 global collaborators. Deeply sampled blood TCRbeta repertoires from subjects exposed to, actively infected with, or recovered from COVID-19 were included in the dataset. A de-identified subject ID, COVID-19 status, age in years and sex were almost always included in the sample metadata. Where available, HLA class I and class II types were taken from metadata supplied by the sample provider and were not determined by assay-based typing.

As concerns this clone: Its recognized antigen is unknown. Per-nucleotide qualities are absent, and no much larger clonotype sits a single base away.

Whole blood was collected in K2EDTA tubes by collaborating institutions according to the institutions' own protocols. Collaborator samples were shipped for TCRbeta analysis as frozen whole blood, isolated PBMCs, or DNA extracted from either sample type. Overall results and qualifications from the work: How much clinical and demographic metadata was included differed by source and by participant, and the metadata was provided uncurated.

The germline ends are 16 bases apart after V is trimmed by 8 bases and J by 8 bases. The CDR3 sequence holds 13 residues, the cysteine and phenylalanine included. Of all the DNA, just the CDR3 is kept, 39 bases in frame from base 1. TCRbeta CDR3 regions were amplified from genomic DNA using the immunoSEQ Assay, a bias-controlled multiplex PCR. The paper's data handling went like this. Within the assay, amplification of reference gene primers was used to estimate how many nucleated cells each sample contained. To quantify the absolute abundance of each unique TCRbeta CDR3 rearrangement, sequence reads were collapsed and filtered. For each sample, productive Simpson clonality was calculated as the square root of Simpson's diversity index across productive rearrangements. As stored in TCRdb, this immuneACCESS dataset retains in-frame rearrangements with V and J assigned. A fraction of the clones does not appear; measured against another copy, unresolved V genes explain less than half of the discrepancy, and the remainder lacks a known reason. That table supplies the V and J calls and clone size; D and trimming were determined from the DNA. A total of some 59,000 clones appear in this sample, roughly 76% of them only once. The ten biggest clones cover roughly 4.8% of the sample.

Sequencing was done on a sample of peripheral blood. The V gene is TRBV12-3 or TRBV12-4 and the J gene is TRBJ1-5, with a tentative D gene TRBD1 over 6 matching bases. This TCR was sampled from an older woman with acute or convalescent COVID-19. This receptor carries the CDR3 CASGPGVIEPQHF. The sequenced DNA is TGTGCCAGCGGACCAGGGGTCATAGAGCCCCAGCATTTT.